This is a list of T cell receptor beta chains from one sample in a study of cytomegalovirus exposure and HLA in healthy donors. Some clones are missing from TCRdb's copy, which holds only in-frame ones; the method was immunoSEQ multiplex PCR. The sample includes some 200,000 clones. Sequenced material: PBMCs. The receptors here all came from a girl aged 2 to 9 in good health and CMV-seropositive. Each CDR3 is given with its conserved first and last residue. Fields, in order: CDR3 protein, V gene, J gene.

CDR3 protein: CASIAGGYTEAFF; V gene: TRBV11-2; J gene: TRBJ1-1
CDR3 protein: CASRIQGGTETQYF; V gene: TRBV2; J gene: TRBJ2-5
CDR3 protein: CACPGHNYEQYF; V gene: TRBV30; J gene: TRBJ2-7
CDR3 protein: CASSLGRAGYNEQFF; V gene: TRBV7-9; J gene: TRBJ2-1
CDR3 protein: CASSLTASSSYEQYF; V gene: TRBV7-2; J gene: TRBJ2-7
CDR3 protein: CASSNRDRPYEQYF; V gene: TRBV28; J gene: TRBJ2-7
CDR3 protein: CASLPPGGRVNYGYTF; V gene: TRBV28; J gene: TRBJ1-2
CDR3 protein: CASSDGVRQYF; V gene: TRBV6-1; J gene: TRBJ2-3
CDR3 protein: CASSENRGSGNQPQHF; V gene: TRBV5-6; J gene: TRBJ1-5
CDR3 protein: CATDRGMGDTQYF; V gene: TRBV7-9; J gene: TRBJ2-3
CDR3 protein: CSVKQGAPTGELFF; V gene: TRBV29-1; J gene: TRBJ2-2
CDR3 protein: CASSGVSGNGKLFF; V gene: TRBV5-6; J gene: TRBJ1-4